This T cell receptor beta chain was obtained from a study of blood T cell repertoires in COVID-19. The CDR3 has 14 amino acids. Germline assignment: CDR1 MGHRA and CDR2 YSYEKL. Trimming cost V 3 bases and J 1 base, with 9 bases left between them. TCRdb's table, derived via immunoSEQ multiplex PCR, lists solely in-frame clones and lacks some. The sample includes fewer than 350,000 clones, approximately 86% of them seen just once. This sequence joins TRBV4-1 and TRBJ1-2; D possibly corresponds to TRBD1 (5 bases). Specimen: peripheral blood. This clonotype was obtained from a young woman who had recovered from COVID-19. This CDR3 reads CASSQDDSNYGYTF. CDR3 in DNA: TGCGCCAGCAGCCAGGACGACAGTAACTATGGCTACACCTTC.